The rows below give T cell receptor beta chains drawn from one sample of a study of read filtering for tumor transcriptome and immune sequencing. Each CDR3 protein gets one entry after TCRdb re-called the reads with MiXCR. Of some 48,000 distinct CDR3 sequences listed, roughly 19% were seen once; the top ten hold approximately 15%. Sequenced input: a population of CD138-negative cells sorted from bone marrow. These receptors were obtained from a donor at least 40 years old with multiple myeloma. CDR3s include the opening cysteine and the closing phenylalanine or tryptophan. A D gene is named only where the DNA matches it firmly. A row's size may be missing; if present it is once, few, many or a size class.

>TRBV23-1|-|-|TRBJ1-5
TGCGCCAGCAGTCAAGTTTTGGGATATCAGCCCCAGCATTTT
CASSQVLGYQPQHF
>TRBV2|TRBD2|-|TRBJ2-1
TGTGCCAGCAGTCCACTAGCGAGAGGGCCTAATGAGCAGTTCTTC
CASSPLARGPNEQFF
>TRBV20-1|TRBD2|many|TRBJ2-7
TGCAGTACTAGCGGGAGCTCCTACGAGCAGTACTTC
CSTSGSSYEQYF
>TRBV24-1|-|-|TRBJ1-5
TGTGCCACCAGTTGGGTAGGCCGGGGAGGGTATAGCAATCAGCCCCAGCATTTT
CATSWVGRGGYSNQPQHF
>TRBV29-1|TRBD1|many|TRBJ1-1
TGCAGCGTAGCGGGACAGGCCCCCGGGAGTAGCACTGAAGCTTTCTTT
CSVAGQAPGSSTEAFF
>TRBV6-2/TRBV6-3|-|many|TRBJ2-3
TGTGCCAGCAGTTACTCGACCACATACACGCAGTATTTT
CASSYSTTYTQYF
>TRBV29-1|-|few|TRBJ1-1
TGCAGCGTTGATCAGGGGAACACTGAAGCTTTCTTT
CSVDQGNTEAFF
>TRBV7-2|-|-|TRBJ2-3
TGTGCCAGCAGTCAAGACCGCACAGATACGCAGTATTTT
CASSQDRTDTQYF
>TRBV20-1|-|-|TRBJ1-1
TGCAGTGCTAGAGATCACCTAGGGATTACTGAAGCTTTCTTT
CSARDHLGITEAFF
>TRBV29-1|TRBD1|many|TRBJ2-1
TGCAGCGTTGAAGATGCTCAGGGGGCGAGGGCCTACAATGAGCAGTTCTTC
CSVEDAQGARAYNEQFF
>TRBV6-1|TRBD2|-|TRBJ2-1
TGTGCCAGCAGTGAAACCAAGGCTAGCGGGAGGTACAATGAGCAGTTCTTC
CASSETKASGRYNEQFF
>TRBV5-1|TRBD2|many|TRBJ2-2
TGCGCCAGCAGCCCCACCGGGACTAACAAAAGGGAGCTGTTTTTT
CASSPTGTNKRELFF
>TRBV7-2|-|few|TRBJ2-5
TGTGCCAGCAGCTGGGGCCGCGGGGAGACCCAGTACTTC
CASSWGRGETQYF
>TRBV20-1|-|few|TRBJ2-3
TGCAGTGCGACGGCCCCCACAGATACGCAGTATTTT
CSATAPTDTQYF
>TRBV7-9|TRBD1|many|TRBJ1-3
TGTGCCAGCAGCCGGGACAGGGTCTCTGGAAACACCATATATTTT
CASSRDRVSGNTIYF
>TRBV3-1|-|medium-sized|TRBJ2-1
TGTGCCAGCAGCCTCAGGACGGAAAACAATGAGCAGTTCTTC
CASSLRTENNEQFF
>TRBV7-6|-|many|TRBJ2-2
TGTGCCAGCAGCTCCTTTCAGGCCACCGGGGAGCTGTTTTTT
CASSSFQATGELFF
>TRBV20-1|TRBD2|few|TRBJ2-3
TGCAGTGCTAGAGGAGCGGGATTCGCAGATACGCAGTATTTT
CSARGAGFADTQYF
>TRBV12-3/TRBV12-4|TRBD2|many|TRBJ2-1
TGTGCCAGCAGTCCTGGGACTAGCGGGAACGAGCAGTTCTTC
CASSPGTSGNEQFF
>TRBV11-3|TRBD1|many|TRBJ2-1
TGTGCCAGCAGCTGGACAGGGACCTCTAATGAGCAGTTCTTC
CASSWTGTSNEQFF
>TRBV12-3/TRBV12-4|-|many|TRBJ2-5
TGTGCCAGCAGGAGAAGGGAGACCCAGTACTTC
CASRRRETQYF
>TRBV20-1|TRBD2|many|TRBJ2-1
TGCAGTGCTAGAGACATTCTAGCGGGAGTGGATGAGCAGTTCTTC
CSARDILAGVDEQFF
>TRBV29-1|TRBD2|many|TRBJ2-2
TGCAGCGGGGGGACTAGAGACACCGGGGAGCTGTTTTTT
CSGGTRDTGELFF
>TRBV27|TRBD2|many|TRBJ2-5
TGTGCCAGCAGTTTAAACGGGAGGGGGGAGACCCAGTACTTC
CASSLNGRGETQYF
>TRBV7-9|-|many|TRBJ1-1
TGTGCCAGCAGCTTAGTTGGTCCGAACACTGAAGCTTTCTTT
CASSLVGPNTEAFF
>TRBV3-1|-|-|TRBJ1-5
TGTGCCAGCAGCCAAGGCTTAAGACAGCCCCAGCATTTT
CASSQGLRQPQHF
>TRBV7-2|-|many|TRBJ2-1
TGTGCCAGCAGCCTGGGACTCCCCTGGGATGAGCAGTTCTTC
CASSLGLPWDEQFF
>TRBV10-3|TRBD2|-|TRBJ2-1
TGTGCCATCGCGGTAGCGGGAGAACCCTACAATGAGCAGTTCTTC
CAIAVAGEPYNEQFF
>TRBV5-1|-|many|TRBJ1-1
TGCGCCAGCAGCCCCCTGGCACAAACGGGCACTGAAGCTTTCTTT
CASSPLAQTGTEAFF
>TRBV30|-|many|TRBJ2-6
TGTGCCTGGAGTGTAGGGGGGCCTGGGGCCAACGTCCTGACTTTC
CAWSVGGPGANVLTF
>TRBV28|TRBD2|many|TRBJ2-2
TGTGCCAGCACCCAGGGCGGAGCGGGAGGGCCCAGCGGGGAGCTGTTTTTT
CASTQGGAGGPSGELFF
>TRBV4-1|TRBD1|many|TRBJ1-1
TGCGCCAGCAGCCAACCGCCTGTTGGGGACAGGGGGCGTTCGAACACTGAAGCTTTCTTT
CASSQPPVGDRGRSNTEAFF
>TRBV28|-|many|TRBJ1-2
TGTGCCATTACAGGTCTGAAATATGGCTACACCTTC
CAITGLKYGYTF
>TRBV24-1|-|many|TRBJ1-1
TGTGCCACCAGTACAGCCTGGGACACTGAAGCTTTCTTT
CATSTAWDTEAFF
>TRBV27|-|once|TRBJ2-5
TGCGCCAGCAGTTTATCAGTCAGGGGAATGGGACAAGAGACCCTGTACTTC
CASSLSVRGMGQETLYF
>TRBV21-1|-|many|TRBJ2-5
TGTGCCAGCAGCAACTTGCCCCGAACAGGGAAAATCCAAGAGACCCAGTACTTC
CASSNLPRTGKIQETQYF
>TRBV7-9|TRBD1|-|TRBJ2-5
TGTGCCAGCAGCTGGGGACAGGGGGCAAGTGAGACCCAGTACTTC
CASSWGQGASETQYF
>TRBV20-1|-|-|TRBJ1-2
TGCAGTGCTAGAGATGAGGACCTTATCTTC
CSARDEDLIF
>TRBV5-5|-|many|TRBJ2-1
TGTGCCAGCAGTCCCCGGGAGTTCTCCTACAATGAGCAGTTCTTC
CASSPREFSYNEQFF
>TRBV5-1|TRBD1|many|TRBJ1-1
TGCGCCAGCAGCCTGACACGACAGGGGCGCGGCACTGAAGCTTTCTTT
CASSLTRQGRGTEAFF
>TRBV29-1|-|many|TRBJ1-1
TGCAGCGTTACGGCCCCGAACACTGAAGCTTTCTTT
CSVTAPNTEAFF
>TRBV29-1|-|many|TRBJ1-2
TGCAGCGTTCAGGTCGAAGGCTACACCTTC
CSVQVEGYTF
>TRBV2|TRBD1|many|TRBJ1-1
TGTGCCGGCACCGCCAGACAGGGAGGTATCACTGAAGCTTTCTTT
CAGTARQGGITEAFF
>TRBV20-1|TRBD2|many|TRBJ2-1
TGCAGTGCTAGAGATGCGCTAGCGGGAGCTTGGGAGCAGTTCTTC
CSARDALAGAWEQFF
>TRBV20-1|-|many|TRBJ1-4
TGCAGTGCTATTGGGACCGAGAATGAAAAACTGTTTTTT
CSAIGTENEKLFF
>TRBV29-1|-|many|TRBJ2-1
TGCAGCTCCATCGCCCCGGGACGCCAAGCCAATGAGCAGTTCTTC
CSSIAPGRQANEQFF
>TRBV24-1|-|many|TRBJ2-2
TGTGCCACCAGTGACCATCTGAACACCGGGGAGCTGTTTTTT
CATSDHLNTGELFF
>TRBV12-3/TRBV12-4|TRBD2|many|TRBJ2-1
TGTGCCAGCACCAATAGCGGGAGGTTCTACAATGAGCAGTTCTTC
CASTNSGRFYNEQFF
>TRBV20-1|TRBD1|many|TRBJ2-3
TGCAGTGCCCTACTGGACAGGGGGCGAACAGATACGCAGTATTTT
CSALLDRGRTDTQYF
>TRBV20-1|-|many|TRBJ1-5
TGCAGTGCTAGTAGGGGTTTGGATCAGCCCCAGCATTTT
CSASRGLDQPQHF
>TRBV5-1|-|-|TRBJ2-1
TGCGCCAGCAGCTCTTCGACAGGCAGCTCCTACAATGAGCAGTTCTTC
CASSSSTGSSYNEQFF
>TRBV12-3/TRBV12-4|-|many|TRBJ1-1
TGTGCCAGCAGTTCCCCCGGGACACCGAACACTGAAGCTTTCTTT
CASSSPGTPNTEAFF
>TRBV25-1|TRBD1|many|TRBJ2-2
TGTGCCAGCAGTCCCGACAGGGGCCGAGCCGGGGAGCTGTTTTTT
CASSPDRGRAGELFF